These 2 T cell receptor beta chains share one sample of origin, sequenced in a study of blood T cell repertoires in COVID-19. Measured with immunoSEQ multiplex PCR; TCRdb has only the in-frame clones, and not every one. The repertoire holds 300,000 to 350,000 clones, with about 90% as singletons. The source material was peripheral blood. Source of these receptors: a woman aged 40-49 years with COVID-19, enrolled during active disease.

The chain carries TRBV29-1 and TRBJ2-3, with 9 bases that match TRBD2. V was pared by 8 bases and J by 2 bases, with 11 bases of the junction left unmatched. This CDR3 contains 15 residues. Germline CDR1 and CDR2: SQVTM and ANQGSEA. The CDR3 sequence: CSLSGAGGPTDTQYF. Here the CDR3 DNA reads TGCAGCCTCTCGGGCGCGGGAGGGCCCACAGATACGCAGTATTTT.

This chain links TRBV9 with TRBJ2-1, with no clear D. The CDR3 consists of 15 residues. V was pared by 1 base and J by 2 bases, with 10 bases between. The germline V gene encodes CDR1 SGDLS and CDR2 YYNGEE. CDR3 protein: CASSVSESPYNEQFF. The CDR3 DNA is TGTGCCAGCAGCGTATCGGAGTCTCCCTACAATGAGCAGTTCTTC. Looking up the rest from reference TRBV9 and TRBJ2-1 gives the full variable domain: DSGVTQTPKHLITATGQRVTLRCSPRSGDLSVYWYQQSLDQGLQFLIQYYNGEERAKGNILERFSAQQFPDLHSELNLSSLELGDSALYFCASSVSESPYNEQFFGPGTRLTVL.